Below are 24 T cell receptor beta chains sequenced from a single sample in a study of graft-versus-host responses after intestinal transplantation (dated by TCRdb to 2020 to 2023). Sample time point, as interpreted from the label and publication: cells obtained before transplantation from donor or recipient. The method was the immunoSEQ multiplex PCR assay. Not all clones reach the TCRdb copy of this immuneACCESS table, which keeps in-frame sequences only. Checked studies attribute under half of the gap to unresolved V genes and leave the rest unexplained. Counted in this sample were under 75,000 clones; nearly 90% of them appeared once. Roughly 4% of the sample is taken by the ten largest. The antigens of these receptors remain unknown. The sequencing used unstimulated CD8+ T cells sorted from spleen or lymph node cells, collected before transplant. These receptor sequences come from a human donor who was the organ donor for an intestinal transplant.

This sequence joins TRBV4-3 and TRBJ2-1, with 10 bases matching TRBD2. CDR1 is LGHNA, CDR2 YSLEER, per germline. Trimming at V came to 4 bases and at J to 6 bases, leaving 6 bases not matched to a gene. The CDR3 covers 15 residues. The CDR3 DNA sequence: TGCGCCAGCAGCCCCGGGCTAGCGGGGGTCAATGAGCAGTTCTTC. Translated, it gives CASSPGLAGVNEQFF.

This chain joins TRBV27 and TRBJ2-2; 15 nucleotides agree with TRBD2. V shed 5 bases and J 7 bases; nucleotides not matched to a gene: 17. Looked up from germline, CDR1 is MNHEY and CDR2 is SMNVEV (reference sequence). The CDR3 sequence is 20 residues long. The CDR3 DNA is TGTGCCAGCAGTCCGTACCCCGGGACTAGCGGGGGGCCCGCGGTCGGGGAGCTGTTTTTT. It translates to CASSPYPGTSGGPAVGELFF.

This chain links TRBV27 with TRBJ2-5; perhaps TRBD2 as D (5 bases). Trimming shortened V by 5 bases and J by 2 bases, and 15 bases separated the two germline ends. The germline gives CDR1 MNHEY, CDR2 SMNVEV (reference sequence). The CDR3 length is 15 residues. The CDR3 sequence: CASSPLSGLQETQYF. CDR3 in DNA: TGTGCCAGCAGTCCCCTCAGCGGATTACAAGAGACCCAGTACTTC.

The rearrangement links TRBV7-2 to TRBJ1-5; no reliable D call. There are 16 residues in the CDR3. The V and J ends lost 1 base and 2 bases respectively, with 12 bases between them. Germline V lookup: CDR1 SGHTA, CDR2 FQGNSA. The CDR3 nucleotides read TGTGCCAGCAGCTTAGAGGGAGCTATGGGCAATCAGCCCCAGCATTTT. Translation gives CASSLEGAMGNQPQHF.

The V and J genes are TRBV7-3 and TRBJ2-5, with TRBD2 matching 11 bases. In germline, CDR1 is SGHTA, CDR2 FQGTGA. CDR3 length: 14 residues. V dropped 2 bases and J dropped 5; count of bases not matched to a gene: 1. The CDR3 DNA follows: TGTGCCAGCAGCTTAGGGACTAGCGGCGAGACCCAGTACTTC. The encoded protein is CASSLGTSGETQYF.

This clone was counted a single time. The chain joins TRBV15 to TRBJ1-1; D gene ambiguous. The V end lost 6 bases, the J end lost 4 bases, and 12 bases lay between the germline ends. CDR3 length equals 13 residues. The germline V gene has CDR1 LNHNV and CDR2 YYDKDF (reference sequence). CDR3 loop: CATREAVSTEAFF. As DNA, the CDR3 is TGTGCCACCAGGGAGGCAGTGAGCACTGAAGCTTTCTTT.

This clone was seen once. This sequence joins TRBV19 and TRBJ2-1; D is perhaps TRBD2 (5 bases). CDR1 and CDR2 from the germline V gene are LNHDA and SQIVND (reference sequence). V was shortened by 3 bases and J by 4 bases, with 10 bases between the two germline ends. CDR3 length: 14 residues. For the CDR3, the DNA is TGTGCCAGTAGTATGAGCGGTAGGTACAATGAGCAGTTCTTC. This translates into CASSMSGRYNEQFF.

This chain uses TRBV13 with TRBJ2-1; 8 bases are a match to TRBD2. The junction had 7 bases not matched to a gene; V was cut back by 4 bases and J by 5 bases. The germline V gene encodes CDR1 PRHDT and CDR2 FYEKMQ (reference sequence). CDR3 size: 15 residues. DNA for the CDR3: TGTGCCAGCAGCTACATTAGCGGGGAGCACAATGAGCAGTTCTTC. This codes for CASSYISGEHNEQFF.

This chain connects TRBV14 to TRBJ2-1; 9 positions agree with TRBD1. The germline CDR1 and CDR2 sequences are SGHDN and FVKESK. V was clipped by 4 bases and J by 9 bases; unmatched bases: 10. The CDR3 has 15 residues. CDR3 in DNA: TGTGCCAGCAGCCGCGGGGACAGGGCTTGGTTTGAGCAGTTCTTC. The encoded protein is CASSRGDRAWFEQFF.

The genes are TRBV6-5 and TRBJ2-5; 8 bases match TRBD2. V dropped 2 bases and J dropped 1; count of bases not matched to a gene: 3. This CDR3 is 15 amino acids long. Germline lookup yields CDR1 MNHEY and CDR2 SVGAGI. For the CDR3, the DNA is TGTGCCAGCAGTTACGCCGGGGGGGTCCAAGAGACCCAGTACTTC. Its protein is CASSYAGGVQETQYF.

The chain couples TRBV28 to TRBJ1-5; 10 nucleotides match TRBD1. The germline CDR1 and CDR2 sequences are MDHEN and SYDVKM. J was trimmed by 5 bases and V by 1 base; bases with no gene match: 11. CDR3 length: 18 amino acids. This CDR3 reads CASSLSSWRQGADQPQHF. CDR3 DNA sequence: TGTGCCAGCAGTTTATCTAGCTGGAGACAGGGGGCTGATCAGCCCCAGCATTTT.

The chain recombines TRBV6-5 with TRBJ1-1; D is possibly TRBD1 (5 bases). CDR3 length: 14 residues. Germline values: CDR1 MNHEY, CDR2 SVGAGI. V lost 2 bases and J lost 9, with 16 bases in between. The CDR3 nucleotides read TGTGCCAGCAGTTACGGGGCCGGCCTAGAGAAAGCTTTCTTT. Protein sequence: CASSYGAGLEKAFF.

As DNA, the CDR3 is TGTGCCAGCAGTGAAACACAGGGGGCCCTGCAGCCCCAGCATTTT. It translates to CASSETQGALQPQHF. The genes are TRBV2 and TRBJ1-5; TRBD1 matches 9 bases. The CDR3 has 15 amino acids. Germline V gene lookup returns CDR1 SNHLY and CDR2 FYNNEI. Germline trimming cut 2 bases from V and 7 bases from J; bases unmatched to any gene: 6.

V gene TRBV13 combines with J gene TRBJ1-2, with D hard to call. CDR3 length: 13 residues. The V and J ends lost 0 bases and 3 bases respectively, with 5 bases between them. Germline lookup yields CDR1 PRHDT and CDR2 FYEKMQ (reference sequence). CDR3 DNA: TGTGCCAGCAGCTTAGGTGGAGACTATGGCTACACCTTC. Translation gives CASSLGGDYGYTF. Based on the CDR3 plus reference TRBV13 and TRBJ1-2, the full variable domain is AAGVIQSPRHLIKEKRETATLKCYPIPRHDTVYWYQQGPGQDPQFLISFYEKMQSDKGSIPDRFSAQQFSDYHSELNMSSLELGDSALYFCASSLGGDYGYTFGSGTRLTVV.

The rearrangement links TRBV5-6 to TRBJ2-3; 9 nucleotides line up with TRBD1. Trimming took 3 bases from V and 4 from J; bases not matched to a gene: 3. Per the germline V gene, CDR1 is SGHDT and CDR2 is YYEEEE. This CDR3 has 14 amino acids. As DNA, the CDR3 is TGTGCCAGCAGCTCCGGGACAGGGCCAGATACGCAGTATTTT. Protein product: CASSSGTGPDTQYF.

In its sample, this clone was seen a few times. The CDR3: CASSTPGQGYNQPQHF. CDR3 DNA sequence: TGTGCCAGCAGTACCCCGGGACAGGGCTACAATCAGCCCCAGCATTTT. The V gene is TRBV6-6, the J gene TRBJ1-5; 9 bases are a match to TRBD1. The CDR3 loop spans 16 amino acids. The V gene end was trimmed by 5 bases and the J gene end by 3 bases; junction bases not matched to a gene: 8. Germline values: CDR1 MNHNY, CDR2 SVGAGI (reference sequence).

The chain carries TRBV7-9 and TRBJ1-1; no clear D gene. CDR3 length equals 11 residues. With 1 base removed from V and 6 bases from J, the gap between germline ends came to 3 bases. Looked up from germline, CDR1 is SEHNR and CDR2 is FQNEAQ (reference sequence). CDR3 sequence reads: CASSLEPEAFF. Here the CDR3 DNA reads TGTGCCAGCAGCTTAGAGCCTGAAGCTTTCTTT.

The CDR3 DNA is TGTGCCAGCAGCTCAGAGAACACTGAAGCTTTCTTT. Encoded protein: CASSSENTEAFF. The gene calls are TRBV5-4 and TRBJ1-1; no clear D gene. CDR3 length: 12 amino acids. V lost 3 bases to trimming and J lost 1 base, with 4 bases between them. Looked up from germline, CDR1 is SGHNT and CDR2 is YYREEE (reference sequence).

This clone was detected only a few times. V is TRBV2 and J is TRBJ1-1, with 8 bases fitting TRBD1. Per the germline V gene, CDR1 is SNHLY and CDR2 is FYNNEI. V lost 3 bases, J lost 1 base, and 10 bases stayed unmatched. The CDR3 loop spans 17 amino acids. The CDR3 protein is CASSDAYAGTGNTEAFF. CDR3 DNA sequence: TGTGCCAGCAGTGATGCCTATGCAGGGACAGGGAACACTGAAGCTTTCTTT.

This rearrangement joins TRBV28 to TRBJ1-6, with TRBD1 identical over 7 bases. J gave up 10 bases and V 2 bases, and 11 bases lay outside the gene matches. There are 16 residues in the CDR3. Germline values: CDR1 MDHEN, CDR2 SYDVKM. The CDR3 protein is CASSLAITGVESPLHF. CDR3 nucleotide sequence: TGTGCCAGCAGTTTAGCGATAACAGGGGTAGAGTCACCCCTCCACTTT.

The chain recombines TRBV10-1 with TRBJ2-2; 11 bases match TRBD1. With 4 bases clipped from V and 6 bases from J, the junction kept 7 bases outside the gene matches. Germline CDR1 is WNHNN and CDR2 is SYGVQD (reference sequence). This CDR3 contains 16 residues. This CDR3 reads CASSVFGQGAAGELFF. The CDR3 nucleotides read TGCGCCAGCAGTGTTTTCGGACAGGGGGCCGCCGGGGAGCTGTTTTTT.

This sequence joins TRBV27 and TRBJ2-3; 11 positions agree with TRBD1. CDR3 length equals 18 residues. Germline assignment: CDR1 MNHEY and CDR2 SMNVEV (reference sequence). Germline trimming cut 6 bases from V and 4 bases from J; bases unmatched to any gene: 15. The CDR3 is CASRTGTGGPRVADTQYF. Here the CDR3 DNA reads TGTGCCAGCAGGACAGGGACAGGGGGTCCGAGGGTCGCAGATACGCAGTATTTT.

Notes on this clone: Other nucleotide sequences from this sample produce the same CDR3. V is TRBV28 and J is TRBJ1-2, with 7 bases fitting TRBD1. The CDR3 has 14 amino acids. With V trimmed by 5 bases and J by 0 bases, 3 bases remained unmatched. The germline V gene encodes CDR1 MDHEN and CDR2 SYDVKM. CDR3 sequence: CASSPGTANYGYTF. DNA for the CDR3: TGTGCCAGCAGTCCTGGGACAGCTAACTATGGCTACACCTTC.

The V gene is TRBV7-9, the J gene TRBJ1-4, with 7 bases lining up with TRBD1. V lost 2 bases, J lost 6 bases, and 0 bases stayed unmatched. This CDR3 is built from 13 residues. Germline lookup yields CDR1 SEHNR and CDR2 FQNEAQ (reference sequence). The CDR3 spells CASSLQGDEKLFF. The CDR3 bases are TGTGCCAGCAGCTTACAGGGGGATGAAAAACTGTTTTTT.